This TCR beta chain was captured by sequencing in a study of blood T cell repertoires in COVID-19 (dated by TCRdb to about 2020). About the full investigation: The collaborator samples originated in the United States, Italy and Spain and spanned the acute and convalescent phases of COVID-19. The prospective study material was composed of cDNA or gDNA derived from T cells, B-cell-depleted T cells, or PBMCs. Subjects who had been exposed to COVID-19, were actively infected with it, or had recovered from it provided the deeply sampled blood TCRbeta repertoires that made up the dataset. The repertoires were made available in a free public database intended to serve as a resource for research on the immune response to SARS-CoV-2. Samples came from the ongoing ImmuneRACE study (first 160 participants) plus 1,254 subjects from 6 global collaborators. The sample metadata nearly always contained a de-identified subject ID, COVID-19 status, age in years and sex. HLA class I and class II types, where available, came from metadata supplied by the sample provider rather than from assay-based typing. Findings and caveats that apply to the study as a whole: How much clinical and demographic metadata was included differed by source and by participant, and the metadata was provided uncurated.

Concerning this clone itself: The antigen this receptor binds is unknown. No base-level quality is on record; no much larger clone is a single base apart.

The collaborating institutions used their own protocols to collect whole blood in K2EDTA tubes. Collaborator samples were shipped for TCRbeta analysis as frozen whole blood, isolated PBMCs, or DNA extracted from either sample type. The immunoSEQ Assay, a bias-controlled multiplex PCR, was used to amplify TCRbeta CDR3 regions from genomic DNA. As for the original processing: The number of nucleated cells in each sample was estimated from the amplification of reference gene primers within the assay. Sequence reads were collapsed and filtered to measure the absolute abundance of every unique TCRbeta CDR3 rearrangement. For each sample, productive Simpson clonality was calculated as the square root of Simpson's diversity index over productive rearrangements. Entries here come from immuneACCESS through TCRdb and include only in-frame sequences with V and J called. Some clones fail to appear in such tables; in the studies checked, an unresolved V gene covers under half of the shortfall, and the cause of the remainder is unknown. Clonal size and the V and J genes are those of that table, whereas D and trimming came from the DNA. For this sample there are 150,000 to 200,000 clones; 78% appear just once. Around 2.8% of the sample is in the top ten clones.

The specimen was peripheral blood. This clonotype was sampled from a woman at least 80 years old with active or convalescent COVID-19.

Here is the DNA: TGTGCCAGCAGTCAGACAGGGAGTGAGCAGTTCTTC. Its coded protein is CASSQTGSEQFF. The rearrangement combines TRBV2 with TRBJ2-1, and 7 junctional nucleotides match TRBD1. V has 5 bases trimmed and J has 9 bases trimmed; junction bases matching no gene number 4. Its CDR3 holds 12 amino acids, cysteine through phenylalanine. Just the 36-base CDR3 DNA is kept, in frame starting at base 1. CDR1 and CDR2 are read off the germline V gene as SNHLY and FYNNEI. The variable domain in full, with residues beyond the CDR3 obtained from the reference TRBV2 and TRBJ2-1 genes, is EPEVTQTPSHQVTQMGQEVILRCVPISNHLYFYWYRQILGQKVEFLVSFYNNEISEKSEIFDDQFSVERPDGSNFTLKIRSTKLEDSAMYFCASSQTGSEQFFGPGTRLTVL.